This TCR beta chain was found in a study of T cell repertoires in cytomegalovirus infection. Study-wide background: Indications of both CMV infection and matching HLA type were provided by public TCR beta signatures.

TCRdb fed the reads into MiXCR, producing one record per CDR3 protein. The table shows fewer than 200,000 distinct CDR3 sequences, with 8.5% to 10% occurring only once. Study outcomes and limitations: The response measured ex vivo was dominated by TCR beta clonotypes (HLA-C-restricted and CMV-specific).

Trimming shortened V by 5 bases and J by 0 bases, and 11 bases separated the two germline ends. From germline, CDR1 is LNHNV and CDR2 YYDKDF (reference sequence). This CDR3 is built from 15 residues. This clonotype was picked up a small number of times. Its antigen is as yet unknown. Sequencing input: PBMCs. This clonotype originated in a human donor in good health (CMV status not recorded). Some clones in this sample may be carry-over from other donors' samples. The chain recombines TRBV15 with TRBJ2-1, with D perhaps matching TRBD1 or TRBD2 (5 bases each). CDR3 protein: CATSGDRSSYNEQFF. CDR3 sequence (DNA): TGTGCCACCAGCGGGGACCGTAGCTCCTACAATGAGCAGTTCTTC.